Sequencing of this T cell receptor beta chain was carried out in a study of T-cell reconstitution after alpha-beta-depleted transplantation in children. This clonotype was detected many times. The antigen remains undetermined. It was with unique molecular identifiers that the TCRbeta library was prepared. TCRdb re-derived calls from the PCR reads in MiXCR, one entry per CDR3 protein. The repertoire has roughly 500,000 distinct CDR3 sequences, about 10% of them found once; the top ten carry just over 2%. Study conclusions and caveats: Among T cells one year after transplant, newly produced cells accounted for most counts and diversity. There were some patients whose high TCRbeta diversity at day 60 came from surviving recipient T cells and thymic progenitors.

V was trimmed by 4 bases and J by 4 bases, leaving 10 bases between them. CDR3 length equals 13 residues. Germline V gene data show CDR1 as SGHTA and CDR2 as FQGNSA. The J gene is TRBJ1-1, the V gene TRBV7-2; D not certain. Sequences were derived from PBMCs, sampled before TCRalphabeta/CD19-depleted stem cell transplant. The source is a child aged 2-15 years with inherited bone marrow failure, due to receive a stem cell transplant. The CDR3 reads CASSSPVFTEAFF. The DNA for the CDR3 is TGTGCCAGCAGCTCCCCTGTTTTCACTGAAGCTTTCTTT.